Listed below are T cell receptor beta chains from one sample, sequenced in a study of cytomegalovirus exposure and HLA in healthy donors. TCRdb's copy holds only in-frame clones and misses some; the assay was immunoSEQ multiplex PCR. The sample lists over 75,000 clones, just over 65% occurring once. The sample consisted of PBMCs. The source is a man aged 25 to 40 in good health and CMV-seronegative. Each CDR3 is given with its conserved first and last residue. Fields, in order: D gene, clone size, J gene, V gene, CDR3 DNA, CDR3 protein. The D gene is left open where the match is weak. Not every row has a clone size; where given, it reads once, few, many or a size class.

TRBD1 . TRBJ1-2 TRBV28 TGTGCCAGTACAGGGGTTAGCTATGGCTACACCTTC CASTGVSYGYTF
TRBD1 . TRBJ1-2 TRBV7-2 TGTGCCAGCAGCTCGTCTGGACAGGGGATGGGTGGCTACACCTTC CASSSSGQGMGGYTF
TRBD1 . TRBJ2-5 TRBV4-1 TGCGCCAGCAGCCGCAACCAGGGGGCGTACCAAGAGACCCAGTACTTC CASSRNQGAYQETQYF
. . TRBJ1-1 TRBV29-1 TGCAGCGTTGAACGCCAGTGGAGGGGGGGTGAAGCTTTCTTT CSVERQWRGGEAFF
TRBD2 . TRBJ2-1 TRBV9 TGTGCCAGCAGCGTAGCTAGCGGGAATGAGCAGTTCTTC CASSVASGNEQFF
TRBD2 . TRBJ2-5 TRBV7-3 TGTGCCAGTAGGACTAGCGGGAGCTCTGAGACCCAGTACTTC CASRTSGSSETQYF
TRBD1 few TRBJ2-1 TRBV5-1 TGCGCCAGCAGCCCCGGGACAGGGGACGGGAATGAGCAGTTCTTC CASSPGTGDGNEQFF
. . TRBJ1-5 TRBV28 TGTGCCAGCAGAGTACAAGGCAATCAGCCCCAGCATTTT CASRVQGNQPQHF
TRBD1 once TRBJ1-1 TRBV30 TGTGCCTGGGACGACAGGGAACGAGCTTTCTTT CAWDDRERAFF
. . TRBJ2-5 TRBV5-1 TGCGCCAGCAGCTTGTATAGCTCTGGGGAGACCCAGTACTTC CASSLYSSGETQYF
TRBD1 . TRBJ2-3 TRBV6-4 TGTGCCAGCAGTCGTATGACAGGGGGCACAGATACGCAGTATTTT CASSRMTGGTDTQYF
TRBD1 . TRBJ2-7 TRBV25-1 TGTGCCAGTGACAGGGCGGGCGAGCAGTACTTC CASDRAGEQYF
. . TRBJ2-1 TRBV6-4 TGTGCCAGCAGTGACTCGAGAGGTGAGCAGTTCTTC CASSDSRGEQFF
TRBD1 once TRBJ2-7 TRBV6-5 TGTGCCAGCAGTTACTCGGAGACAGGGAAGGGCGAGCAGTACTTC CASSYSETGKGEQYF
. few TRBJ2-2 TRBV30 TGTGCCTGGAGTGTACTCTCCGGGGAGCTGTTTTTT CAWSVLSGELFF
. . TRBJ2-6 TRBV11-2 TGTGCCAGCAGCTTAGATGGCGGGCGGGCTGGGGCCAACGTCCTGACTTTC CASSLDGGRAGANVLTF
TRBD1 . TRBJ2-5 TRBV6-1 TGTGCCAGCAGGCTGACAGGGTCTCAAGAGACCCAGTACTTC CASRLTGSQETQYF
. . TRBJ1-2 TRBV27 TGTGCCAGCAGTTTGGGAGGGGGTTTTGGCTACACCTTC CASSLGGGFGYTF
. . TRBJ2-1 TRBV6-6 TGTGCCAGCACAGCGTCCCAGGGCCACAATGAGCAGTTCTTC CASTASQGHNEQFF
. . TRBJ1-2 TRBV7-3 TGTGCCAGCAGCGGTCACAACGGGGGCTACACCTTC CASSGHNGGYTF
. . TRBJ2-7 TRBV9 TGTGCCAGCAGCGGGGGGCCAGATCTGACCTACGAGCAGTACTTC CASSGGPDLTYEQYF
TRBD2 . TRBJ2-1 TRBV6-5 TGTGCCAGCAGCCCCGGGACTAGCGGTCTGAATGAGCAGTTCTTC CASSPGTSGLNEQFF
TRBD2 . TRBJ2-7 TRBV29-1 TGCAGCGTTGCGCCGGGACTAGCGGGTGGCGAGCAGTACTTC CSVAPGLAGGEQYF
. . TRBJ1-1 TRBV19 TGTGCCAGTAGTTTCCAGGGGACAACTGAAGCTTTCTTT CASSFQGTTEAFF
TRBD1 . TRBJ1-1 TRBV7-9 TGTGCCAGCAGCGGGACAGTGAACACTGAAGCTTTCTTT CASSGTVNTEAFF
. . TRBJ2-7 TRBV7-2 TGTGCCAGCACCCTCTGCGAGCAGTACTTC CASTLCEQYF
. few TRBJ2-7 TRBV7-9 TGTGCCAGCAGCGTATCGGGATTGGCATTAGGAGTCCACGAGCAGTACTTC CASSVSGLALGVHEQYF
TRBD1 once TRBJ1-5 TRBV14 TGTGCCAGCAGCCGAGCAGGGGGCCAAAATCAGCCCCAGCATTTT CASSRAGGQNQPQHF
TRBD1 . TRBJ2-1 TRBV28 TGTGCCAGCAGTTTATACAGGGGGCGGAATGAGCAGTTCTTC CASSLYRGRNEQFF
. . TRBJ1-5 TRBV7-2 TGTGCCAGCAGCGTCTGGTCGGGGGATCAGCCCCAGCATTTT CASSVWSGDQPQHF
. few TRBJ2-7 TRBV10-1 TGCGCCAGCAGTGGTAACCCAGCCTACGAGCAGTACTTC CASSGNPAYEQYF
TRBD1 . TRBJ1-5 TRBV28 TGTGCCAGCAGTTCCCACCAGGGGGATCAGCCCCAGCATTTT CASSSHQGDQPQHF
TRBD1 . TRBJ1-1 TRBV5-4 TGTGCCAGCAGCACCGGACAGGCTAACACTGAAGCTTTCTTT CASSTGQANTEAFF
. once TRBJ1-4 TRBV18 TGTGCCAGCTCACCGGGAGCAACTAATGAAAAACTGTTTTTT CASSPGATNEKLFF
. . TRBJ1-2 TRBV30 TGTGCCCTTACAGAGGGCTATGGCTACACCTTC CALTEGYGYTF
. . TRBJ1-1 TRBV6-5 TGTGCCAGCAGTTACTCGAGCAGGACTGAAGCTTTCTTT CASSYSSRTEAFF
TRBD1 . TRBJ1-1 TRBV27 TGTGCCAGCAGGATGGACAGGGGGTTGAACACTGAAGCTTTCTTT CASRMDRGLNTEAFF
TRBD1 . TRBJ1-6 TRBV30 TGTGCCTGGACCTTCGGACAGGGGGCCTCACCCCTCCACTTT CAWTFGQGASPLHF
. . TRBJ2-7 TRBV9 TGTGCCAGCAGCGCCGAATACGGACAGCAGTCTCGGGAGCAGTACTTC CASSAEYGQQSREQYF
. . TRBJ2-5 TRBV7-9 TGTGCCAGCAGCTTACAGGGGTCGGAGACCCAGTACTTC CASSLQGSETQYF
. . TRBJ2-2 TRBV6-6 TGTGCCAGCAGGTCATCCGGGGAGCTGTTTTTT CASRSSGELFF
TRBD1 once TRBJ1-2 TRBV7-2 TGTGCCAGCAGCCCTTATTGGGGGGGACAGGAAGCTAACTATGGCTACACCTTC CASSPYWGGQEANYGYTF
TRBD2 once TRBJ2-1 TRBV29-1 TGCAGCGCTATTAGCGGGGGGGCTGGAGAGCAGTTCTTC CSAISGGAGEQFF
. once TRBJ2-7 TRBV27 TGTGCCAGCAGTTTATCTAGCGGACCCTCCTACGAGCAGTACTTC CASSLSSGPSYEQYF
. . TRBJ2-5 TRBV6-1 TGTGCCAGCAGTGAGATGACTAGGGGCAAGGGGACCCAGTACTTC CASSEMTRGKGTQYF
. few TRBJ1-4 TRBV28 TGTGCCAGCAGTTCTCAGGGAAGGGATAATGAAAAACTGTTTTTT CASSSQGRDNEKLFF
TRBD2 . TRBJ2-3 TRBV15 TGTGCCACCAGCGGCAGGACTAGCGGTAGCACAGATACGCAGTATTTT CATSGRTSGSTDTQYF
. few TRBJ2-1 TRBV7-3 TGTGCCAGCAGCTTACTAGCTGTGGATGAGCAGTTCTTC CASSLLAVDEQFF
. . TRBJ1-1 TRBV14 TGTGCCAGCAGCCTCCGAGGCCTAACCTTTATGAACATTTTCTTT CASSLRGLTFMNIFF
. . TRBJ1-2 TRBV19 TGTGCCAGTAGAGATAACAGGGATTACTATGGCTACACCTTC CASRDNRDYYGYTF
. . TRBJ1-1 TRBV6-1 TGTGCCAGCAGTAAACTGGTCCCTGAAGCTTTCTTT CASSKLVPEAFF
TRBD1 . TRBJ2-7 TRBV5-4 TGTGCCAGCAGCTTGGAAAGACAGGGAGTTAACTTC CASSLERQGVNF
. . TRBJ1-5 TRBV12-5 TGTGCTAGTGGTTTGGCGGGGGCAGGGAGGGAGCCCCAGCATTTT CASGLAGAGREPQHF
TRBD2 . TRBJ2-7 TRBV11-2 TGTGCCAGCAGCTTATTCGACGGACTAGCGTACCCCGGTCCCTACGAGCAGTACTTC CASSLFDGLAYPGPYEQYF
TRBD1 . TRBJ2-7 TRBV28 TGTGCCAGCAGTTCGGGGCCCGGACAGGGGGCATGGGTACGCGAGCAGTACTTC CASSSGPGQGAWVREQYF